This T cell receptor (beta chain) came from a study of T cell repertoires in cytomegalovirus infection. Across the study: Public TCR beta signatures provided an indication of both CMV infection and a matching HLA type.

General study findings and limits: People with CMV and the relevant HLA were identified by cumulative public TCR beta family frequency. HLA-C-restricted, CMV-specific TCR beta clonotypes were dominant ex vivo.

As for this clonotype: Its antigen remains unidentified.

Trimming took 0 bases from V and 4 from J, leaving 14 bases between them. The CDR3 extends over 16 amino acids. Germline V lookup: CDR1 SGHRS, CDR2 YFSETQ. TCRdb used MiXCR to reprocess the reads, holding one entry per CDR3 protein. The sample has about half a million distinct CDR3 sequences, around 35% seen once. The input for sequencing was cultured PBMCs, taken from culture after CMV antigen stimulation. The TCR comes from a human donor in good health (CMV status not recorded). Some clones in this sample may be carry-over from other donors' samples. The gene calls are TRBV5-1 and TRBJ2-1, with no clear D. CDR3 coding DNA: TGCGCCAGCAGCTTGGTAGGTTTCTCCCTTTACAATGAGCAGTTCTTC. Translating it yields CASSLVGFSLYNEQFF.